This section outlines one T cell receptor beta chain sequence together with its context. As yet, its antigen is unknown. These data belong to a study of synovial regulatory T cells in juvenile arthritis. Study-wide results and caveats: Across patients, iaTreg TCR repertoires were mostly private, partly shared with synovial Teff and blood CPL. CDR3 overlap with synovial Tregs was higher for iaTregs than other blood Tregs.

CDR3 length: 14 amino acids. Only the protein sequence is given. Method: immunoSEQ multiplex PCR; TCRdb's copy keeps in-frame clones and lacks some. The clone table shows just under 10,000 clones, with the ten largest holding 0.8% to 1%. The rearrangement joins TRBV5-3 to TRBJ1-3. TRBV5-3 is assigned to the ORF class and has an uncertain function. The sample was Treg cells from blood. Documented subset: remaining (HLA-DR-negative) circulating blood Treg cells. The origin of this receptor is a donor younger than 30 with juvenile idiopathic arthritis. CDR3 in amino acids: CARENGRSGNTIYF.